Following are 3 T cell receptor beta chains from one sample sequenced in a study of blood T cell repertoires in COVID-19. Measured with immunoSEQ multiplex PCR; TCRdb has only the in-frame clones, and not every one. The sample has 100,000 to 150,000 clones, approximately 80% seen once. Sequencing input: peripheral blood. Receptors originate from a woman in her fifties or sixties with acute or convalescent COVID-19.

This chain uses TRBV27 with TRBJ1-1; TRBD1 matches at 7 bases. CDR1 is MNHEY and CDR2 is SMNVEV in the germline V gene (reference sequence). The CDR3 totals 14 residues. V shed 6 bases and J 7 bases; nucleotides not matched to a gene: 11. The CDR3 region has the DNA TGTGCCAGCAGACGGCCGGGGACAGCTTATGAAGCTTTCTTT. Translation gives CASRRPGTAYEAFF.

This clone showed up just a few times. The chain has TRBV19 and TRBJ2-2, with D possibly being TRBD2 (6 bases). Germline V gene sequence: CDR1 LNHDA, CDR2 SQIVND (reference sequence). V was clipped by 5 bases and J by 6 bases, with 10 bases between them. The CDR3 runs to 13 residues. CDR3 coding DNA: TGTGCCAGTAGTGTCGGACTATCCGGGGAGCTGTTTTTT. It is translated as CASSVGLSGELFF.

The CDR3: CASSKAGQGFSSYNEQFF. The DNA for the CDR3 is TGTGCCAGCAGCAAAGCGGGACAGGGGTTCAGCTCCTACAATGAGCAGTTCTTC. The V call is TRBV21-1, the J call TRBJ2-1; TRBD1, the D gene given by the table, was not confirmed from the DNA. TRBV21-1 is classified as a pseudogene. This CDR3 region has 18 residues.